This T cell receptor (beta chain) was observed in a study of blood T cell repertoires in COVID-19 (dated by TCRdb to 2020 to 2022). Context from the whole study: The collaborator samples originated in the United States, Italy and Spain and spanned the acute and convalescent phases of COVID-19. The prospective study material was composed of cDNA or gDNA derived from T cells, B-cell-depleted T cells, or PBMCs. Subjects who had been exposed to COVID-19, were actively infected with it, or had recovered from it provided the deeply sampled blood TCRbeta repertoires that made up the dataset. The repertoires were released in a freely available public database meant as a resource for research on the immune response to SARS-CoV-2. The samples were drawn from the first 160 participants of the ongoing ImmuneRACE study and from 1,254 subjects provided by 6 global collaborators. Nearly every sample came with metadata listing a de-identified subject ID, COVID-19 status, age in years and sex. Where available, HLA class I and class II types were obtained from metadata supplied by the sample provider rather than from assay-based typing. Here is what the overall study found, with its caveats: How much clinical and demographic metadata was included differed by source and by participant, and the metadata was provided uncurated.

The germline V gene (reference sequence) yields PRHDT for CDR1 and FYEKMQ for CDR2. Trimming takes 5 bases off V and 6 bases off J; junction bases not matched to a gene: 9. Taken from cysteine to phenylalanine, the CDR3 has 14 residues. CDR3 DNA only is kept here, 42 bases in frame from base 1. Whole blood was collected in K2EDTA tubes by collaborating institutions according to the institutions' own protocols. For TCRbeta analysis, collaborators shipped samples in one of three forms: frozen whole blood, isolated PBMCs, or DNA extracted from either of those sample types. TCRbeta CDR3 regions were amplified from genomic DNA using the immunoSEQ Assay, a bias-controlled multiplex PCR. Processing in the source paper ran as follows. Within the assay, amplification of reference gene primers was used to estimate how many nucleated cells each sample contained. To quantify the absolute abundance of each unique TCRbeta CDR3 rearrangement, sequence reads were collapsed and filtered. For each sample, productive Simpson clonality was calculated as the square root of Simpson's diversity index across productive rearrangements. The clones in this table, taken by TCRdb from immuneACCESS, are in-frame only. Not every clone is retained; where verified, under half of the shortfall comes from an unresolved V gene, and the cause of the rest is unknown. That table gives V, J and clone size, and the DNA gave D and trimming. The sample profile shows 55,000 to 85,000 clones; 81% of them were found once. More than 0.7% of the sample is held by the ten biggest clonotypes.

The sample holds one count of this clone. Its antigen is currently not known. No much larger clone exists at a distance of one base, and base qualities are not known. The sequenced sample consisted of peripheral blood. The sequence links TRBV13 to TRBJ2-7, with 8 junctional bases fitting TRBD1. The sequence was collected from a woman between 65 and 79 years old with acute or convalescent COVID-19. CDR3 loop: CASSVSRGLGEQYF. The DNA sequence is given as TGTGCCAGCAGCGTCTCCAGGGGGCTTGGCGAGCAGTACTTC.